The rows below give T cell receptor beta chains drawn from one sample of a study of cytomegalovirus exposure and HLA in healthy donors. Method: immunoSEQ multiplex PCR; TCRdb's copy keeps in-frame clones and lacks some. The table includes 150,000 to 170,000 clones, around 75% detected once. The sequenced sample consisted of PBMCs. These receptors all come from a man between 18 and 29 years old in good health and CMV-seronegative. CDR3s include the opening cysteine and the closing phenylalanine or tryptophan. D genes are given only for firm matches. A row's size may be missing; if present it is once, few, many or a size class.

clone_size: .; d_call: .; v_call: TRBV10-3; j_call: TRBJ1-3; cdr3_aa: CAISRENTIYF; cdr3_nt: TGTGCCATCTCCCGCGAAAACACCATATATTTT
clone_size: .; d_call: .; v_call: TRBV12-5; j_call: TRBJ1-1; cdr3_aa: CASGLVSPAEAFF; cdr3_nt: TGTGCTAGTGGTTTGGTAAGTCCGGCTGAAGCTTTCTTT
clone_size: .; d_call: TRBD1; v_call: TRBV5-1; j_call: TRBJ2-7; cdr3_aa: CASSIDGQAVYEQYF; cdr3_nt: TGCGCCAGCAGCATAGACGGACAGGCCGTCTACGAGCAGTACTTC
clone_size: .; d_call: .; v_call: TRBV4-1; j_call: TRBJ2-4; cdr3_aa: CASSQLDLAKNIQYF; cdr3_nt: TGCGCCAGCAGCCAACTAGACCTAGCCAAAAACATTCAGTACTTC
clone_size: .; d_call: TRBD1; v_call: TRBV18; j_call: TRBJ1-5; cdr3_aa: CARTHRTGEKDQPQHF; cdr3_nt: TGTGCCAGGACCCACCGGACAGGGGAGAAAGATCAGCCCCAGCATTTT
clone_size: .; d_call: TRBD2; v_call: TRBV9; j_call: TRBJ2-7; cdr3_aa: CASSVVGTSYEQYF; cdr3_nt: TGTGCCAGCAGCGTAGTCGGGACTAGCTACGAGCAGTACTTC
clone_size: .; d_call: TRBD1; v_call: TRBV6-1; j_call: TRBJ2-7; cdr3_aa: CASSEGAGQGSYEQYF; cdr3_nt: TGTGCCAGCAGTGAAGGTGCAGGACAGGGATCCTACGAGCAGTACTTC
clone_size: few; d_call: .; v_call: TRBV4-3; j_call: TRBJ2-1; cdr3_aa: CASSQEAERNNEQFF; cdr3_nt: TGCGCCAGCAGCCAAGAGGCGGAAAGGAACAATGAGCAGTTCTTC
clone_size: few; d_call: TRBD2; v_call: TRBV7-2; j_call: TRBJ2-7; cdr3_aa: CASSLASGRAYEQYF; cdr3_nt: TGTGCCAGCAGCTTGGCTAGCGGGAGAGCCTACGAGCAGTACTTC
clone_size: .; d_call: TRBD1; v_call: TRBV11-2; j_call: TRBJ1-1; cdr3_aa: CASSFYRGTEAFF; cdr3_nt: TGTGCCAGCAGCTTCTACAGGGGAACTGAAGCTTTCTTT
clone_size: .; d_call: TRBD1; v_call: TRBV4-1; j_call: TRBJ1-2; cdr3_aa: CASSQGQGAGYGYTF; cdr3_nt: TGCGCCAGCAGCCAAGGACAGGGCGCGGGGTATGGCTACACCTTC
clone_size: few; d_call: TRBD1; v_call: TRBV6-5; j_call: TRBJ2-7; cdr3_aa: CASSFSPDRSYEQYF; cdr3_nt: TGTGCCAGCAGTTTCTCTCCGGACAGGAGCTACGAGCAGTACTTC
clone_size: .; d_call: TRBD1; v_call: TRBV5-4; j_call: TRBJ1-2; cdr3_aa: CASSLQGAVGYTF; cdr3_nt: TGTGCCAGCAGCTTGCAGGGGGCGGTTGGCTACACCTTC
clone_size: .; d_call: TRBD2; v_call: TRBV9; j_call: TRBJ2-1; cdr3_aa: CASSVRGGTNEQFF; cdr3_nt: TGTGCCAGCAGCGTGCGGGGGGGAACGAATGAGCAGTTCTTC
clone_size: .; d_call: TRBD1; v_call: TRBV7-9; j_call: TRBJ1-2; cdr3_aa: CASSWDRGQGYTF; cdr3_nt: TGTGCCAGCAGCTGGGACAGGGGACAGGGCTACACCTTC
clone_size: .; d_call: TRBD2; v_call: TRBV5-1; j_call: TRBJ2-1; cdr3_aa: CASSTLAGGPSYNEQFF; cdr3_nt: TGCGCCAGCAGCACGCTAGCGGGAGGGCCCTCCTACAATGAGCAGTTCTTC
clone_size: .; d_call: TRBD1; v_call: TRBV5-8; j_call: TRBJ2-2; cdr3_aa: CASSLPGQYTGELFF; cdr3_nt: TGTGCCAGCAGCTTGCCGGGACAGTACACCGGGGAGCTGTTTTTT
clone_size: .; d_call: TRBD2; v_call: TRBV27; j_call: TRBJ2-7; cdr3_aa: CASSPVSSGVTYEQYF; cdr3_nt: TGTGCCAGCAGCCCCGTTTCTAGCGGGGTCACCTACGAGCAGTACTTC
clone_size: .; d_call: .; v_call: TRBV30; j_call: TRBJ2-1; cdr3_aa: CAWSEGDYNEQFF; cdr3_nt: TGTGCCTGGAGCGAGGGGGACTACAATGAGCAGTTCTTC
clone_size: .; d_call: TRBD2; v_call: TRBV11-2; j_call: TRBJ2-1; cdr3_aa: CASSLERPSGRAFNEQFF; cdr3_nt: TGTGCCAGCAGCTTAGAGAGGCCTAGCGGGAGGGCCTTCAATGAGCAGTTCTTC
clone_size: .; d_call: TRBD1; v_call: TRBV7-2; j_call: TRBJ2-7; cdr3_aa: CASSWTGASSYEQYF; cdr3_nt: TGTGCCAGCAGCTGGACAGGGGCGAGCTCCTACGAGCAGTACTTC
clone_size: .; d_call: TRBD1; v_call: TRBV9; j_call: TRBJ1-4; cdr3_aa: CASSVGQGAEKLFF; cdr3_nt: TGTGCCAGCAGCGTAGGACAGGGGGCTGAAAAACTGTTTTTT
clone_size: .; d_call: TRBD1; v_call: TRBV10-3; j_call: TRBJ1-1; cdr3_aa: CAISDQGAQGTEAFF; cdr3_nt: TGTGCCATCAGTGATCAGGGGGCGCAGGGAACTGAAGCTTTCTTT
clone_size: .; d_call: TRBD2; v_call: TRBV9; j_call: TRBJ2-1; cdr3_aa: CASSVGGSGTYNEQFF; cdr3_nt: TGTGCCAGCAGCGTAGGCGGTAGCGGGACCTACAATGAGCAGTTCTTC
clone_size: .; d_call: .; v_call: TRBV29-1; j_call: TRBJ2-1; cdr3_aa: CSVLQNNEQFF; cdr3_nt: TGCAGCGTCCTACAGAACAATGAGCAGTTCTTC
clone_size: .; d_call: TRBD1; v_call: TRBV28; j_call: TRBJ1-1; cdr3_aa: CASSPPQGAVLNTEAFF; cdr3_nt: TGTGCCAGCAGCCCCCCCCAGGGGGCTGTTCTGAACACTGAAGCTTTCTTT
clone_size: .; d_call: TRBD2; v_call: TRBV2; j_call: TRBJ2-5; cdr3_aa: CASTAGGETQYF; cdr3_nt: TGTGCCAGCACAGCGGGAGGAGAGACCCAGTACTTC
clone_size: .; d_call: .; v_call: TRBV19; j_call: TRBJ2-3; cdr3_aa: CATSRGNADTQYF; cdr3_nt: TGTGCCACTAGCAGGGGAAACGCAGATACGCAGTATTTT
clone_size: .; d_call: TRBD1; v_call: TRBV18; j_call: TRBJ1-2; cdr3_aa: CASSLRQGFYGYTF; cdr3_nt: TGTGCCAGCTCACTTCGACAGGGCTTCTATGGCTACACCTTC